This record looks at one T cell receptor (beta chain) sequence and its context. This clone was recorded once. What this receptor recognizes is not known. No base-level quality is on record; no much larger clone is a single base apart. This sample is part of a study of blood T cell repertoires in COVID-19 (dated by TCRdb to about 2020). Describing the broader study: The collaborator samples originated in the United States, Italy and Spain and spanned the acute and convalescent phases of COVID-19. A de-identified subject ID, COVID-19 status, age in years and sex were almost always included in the sample metadata. The repertoires were released in a freely available public database meant as a resource for research on the immune response to SARS-CoV-2. Subjects who had been exposed to COVID-19, were actively infected with it, or had recovered from it provided the deeply sampled blood TCRbeta repertoires that made up the dataset. The prospective study material was composed of cDNA or gDNA derived from T cells, B-cell-depleted T cells, or PBMCs. Where available, HLA class I and class II types were taken from metadata supplied by the sample provider and were not determined by assay-based typing. The samples were drawn from the first 160 participants of the ongoing ImmuneRACE study and from some 1,300 subjects provided by 6 global collaborators.

Samples from volunteer blood donors who had recovered from COVID-19 were contributed by a second Seattle source. Collaborating institutions collected whole blood in K2EDTA tubes following their own protocols. For TCRbeta analysis, collaborators shipped samples as frozen whole blood, isolated PBMCs, or DNA extracted from either of those sample types. Overall results and qualifications from the work: The quantity of clinical and demographic metadata differed by source and by participant and was supplied without curation.

The immunoSEQ Assay, a bias-controlled multiplex PCR, was used to amplify TCRbeta CDR3 regions from genomic DNA. In the authors' own workflow: Nucleated cell counts per sample were estimated from amplification of reference gene primers within the assay. To quantify the absolute abundance of each unique TCRbeta CDR3 rearrangement, sequence reads were collapsed and filtered. For each sample, productive Simpson clonality was calculated by taking the square root of Simpson's diversity index across productive rearrangements. Sourced from immuneACCESS, this table was stored by TCRdb with only in-frame sequences that have V and J called. A share of the clones is absent; for the studies checked, an unresolved V gene accounts for under half, and the remainder has no known explanation. The V and J calls and the clone size are those of that table, but D and trimming were determined from the DNA. In this sample the table shows roughly 200,000 clones, approximately 87% of which occur a single time. Of the sample, just under 0.9% is held by the ten largest clones.

The CDR3 goes from the cysteine to the phenylalanine over 15 residues. The CDR3 DNA has 45 bases and is translated from base 1. V loses 7 bases, J loses 1 base, and the germline ends lie 14 bases apart. CDR1 and CDR2, per the germline V gene (reference sequence), are LNHDA and SQIVND. The sequenced sample consisted of peripheral blood. This TCR was sampled from a woman younger than 35 who had recovered from COVID-19. The chain uses TRBV19 and TRBJ1-5, with the D segment identity uncertain. The CDR3 reads as follows: CASKRTRTSNQPQHF. The DNA is TGTGCCAGTAAAAGGACTCGGACCAGCAATCAGCCCCAGCATTTT.